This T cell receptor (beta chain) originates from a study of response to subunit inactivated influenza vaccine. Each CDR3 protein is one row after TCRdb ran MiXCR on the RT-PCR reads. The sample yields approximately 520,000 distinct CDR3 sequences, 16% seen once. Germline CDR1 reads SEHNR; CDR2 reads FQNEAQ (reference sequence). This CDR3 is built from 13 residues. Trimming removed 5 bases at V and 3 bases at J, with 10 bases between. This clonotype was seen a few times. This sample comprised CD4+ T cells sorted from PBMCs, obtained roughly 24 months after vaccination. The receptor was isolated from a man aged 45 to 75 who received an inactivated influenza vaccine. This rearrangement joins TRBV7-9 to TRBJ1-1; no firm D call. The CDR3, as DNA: TGTGCCAGCAGCCCGAGTCAAGACACTGAAGCTTTCTTT. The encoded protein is CASSPSQDTEAFF.